This entry lists 8 T cell receptor beta chains sequenced from one sample in a study of patients and donors after allogeneic stem cell transplantation. TCRdb independently ran MiXCR on the RT-PCR reads; one entry per CDR3 protein. This sample yields under 170,000 distinct CDR3 sequences, of which about two fifths are seen a single time; less than 60% belongs to the top ten. Specimen: blood, either unsorted or a sorted T cell fraction (not recorded which). These receptors were taken from a human donor who was either an allogeneic HSCT recipient or a stem cell or donor lymphocyte infusion donor (not recorded which). It is not recorded whose cells these are; they may come from a transplant donor.

The chain joins TRBV3-1 to TRBJ2-3; D may be TRBD2 (5 bases). V was cut by 3 bases and J by 8 bases, with 18 bases left in between. The CDR3 extends over 15 amino acids. Germline V gene data show CDR1 as LGHDT and CDR2 as YNNKEL (reference sequence). Here the CDR3 DNA reads TGTGCCAGCAGCCATTTGGGTCCCGGGGAAGGTACGCAGTATTTT. Protein: CASSHLGPGEGTQYF.

CDR3: CSVGPPMNTEAFF. The DNA for the CDR3 is TGCAGCGTGGGCCCTCCGATGAACACTGAAGCTTTCTTT. The V call is TRBV29-1, the J call TRBJ1-1; D is unclear. This CDR3 has 13 residues. The germline V gene has CDR1 SQVTM and CDR2 ANQGSEA. Between the trimmed V and J ends, which lost 6 bases and 0 bases, there was a span of 11 bases.

This clonotype occurred a few times. The chain combines TRBV20-1 with TRBJ1-5, with a weak D call TRBD1 (5 bases). V was clipped by 0 bases and J by 6 bases, with 15 bases between them. Germline V gene sequence: CDR1 DFQATT, CDR2 SNEGSKA (reference sequence). This CDR3 has 15 amino acids. The CDR3 DNA reads TGCAGTGCTAGAGATAGGCAGGGTGTAGGTCAGCCCCAGCATTTT. Its translation: CSARDRQGVGQPQHF.

This clonotype was seen many times. The rearrangement links TRBV6-6 to TRBJ1-1; TRBD1 matches 7 bases. With 6 bases clipped from V and 1 base from J, the junction kept 5 bases outside the gene matches. Germline assignment: CDR1 MNHNY and CDR2 SVGAGI (reference sequence). The CDR3 extends over 14 amino acids. Written as DNA, the CDR3 is TGTGCCAGCAGCCGGGACAGTGGGAACACTGAAGCTTTCTTT. Translation gives CASSRDSGNTEAFF.

A word on this clonotype: At one end, the junction sequence differs from germline, possibly due to a read error. This chain's CDR3 is CSARTTPTNTGELFF. In nucleotides, the CDR3 is TGCAGTGCTCGGACTACTCCAACGAATACCGGGGAGCTGTTTTTT. J is TRBJ2-2 and V is TRBV20-1; TRBD2 might be the D (6 bases). The CDR3 spans 15 residues. Germline V lookup: CDR1 DFQATT, CDR2 SNEGSKA (reference sequence).

The genes are TRBV12-3 or TRBV12-4 and TRBJ1-1; 7 bases align to TRBD1. The V segment lost 9 bases and the J segment 5 bases; nucleotides outside the gene matches: 6. CDR3 size: 12 residues. The CDR3 spells CARETGWTEAFF. The CDR3, as DNA: TGTGCCAGAGAGACAGGGTGGACTGAAGCTTTCTTT.

The chain recombines TRBV6-5 with TRBJ1-6; D not certain. This CDR3 contains 12 residues. CDR1 is MNHEY, CDR2 SVGAGI, per germline. Trimming removed 3 bases from V and 6 bases from J, with 3 bases in between. CDR3 protein: CASSYTNSPLHF. CDR3 in DNA: TGTGCCAGCAGTTATACTAATTCACCCCTCCACTTT.

V usage is TRBV6-5 and J usage is TRBJ1-2, with 10 bases identical to TRBD1. V lost 0 bases and J lost 5; bases outside the gene matches: 6. The CDR3 loop spans 16 amino acids. Germline V CDR1 and CDR2: MNHEY, SVGAGI. The CDR3 sequence is CASSYSGRTGGYGYTF. CDR3 nucleotide sequence: TGTGCCAGCAGTTACTCGGGAAGGACAGGGGGTTATGGCTACACCTTC.